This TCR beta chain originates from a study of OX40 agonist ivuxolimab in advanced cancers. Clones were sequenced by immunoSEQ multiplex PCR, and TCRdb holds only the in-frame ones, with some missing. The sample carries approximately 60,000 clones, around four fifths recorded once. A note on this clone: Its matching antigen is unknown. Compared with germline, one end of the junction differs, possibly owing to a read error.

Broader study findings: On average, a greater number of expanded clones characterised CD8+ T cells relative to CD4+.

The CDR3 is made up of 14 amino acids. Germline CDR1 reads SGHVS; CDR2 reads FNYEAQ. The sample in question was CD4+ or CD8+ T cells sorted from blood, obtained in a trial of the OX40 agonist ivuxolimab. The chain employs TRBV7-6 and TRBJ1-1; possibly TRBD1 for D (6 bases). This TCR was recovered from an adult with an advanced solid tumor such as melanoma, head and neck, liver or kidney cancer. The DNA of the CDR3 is TGTGCCAGCAGTTTAGGGGGTCTAAACACTGAAGCTTTCTTT. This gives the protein CASSLGGLNTEAFF.